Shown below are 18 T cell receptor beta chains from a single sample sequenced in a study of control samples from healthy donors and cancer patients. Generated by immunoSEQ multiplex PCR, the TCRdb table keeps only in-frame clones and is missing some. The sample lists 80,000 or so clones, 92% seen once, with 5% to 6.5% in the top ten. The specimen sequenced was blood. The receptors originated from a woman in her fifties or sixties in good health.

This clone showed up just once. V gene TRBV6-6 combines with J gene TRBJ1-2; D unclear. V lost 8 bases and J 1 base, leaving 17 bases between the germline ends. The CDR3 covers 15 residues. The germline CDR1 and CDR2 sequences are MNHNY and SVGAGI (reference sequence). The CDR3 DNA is TGTGCCAGCTACCTATTGGTAGGGAGTAACTATGGCTACACCTTC. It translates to CASYLLVGSNYGYTF.

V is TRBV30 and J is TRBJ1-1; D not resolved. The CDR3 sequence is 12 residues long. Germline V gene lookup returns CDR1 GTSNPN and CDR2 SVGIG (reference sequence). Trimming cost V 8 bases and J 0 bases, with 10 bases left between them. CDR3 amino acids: CAEKVMNTEAFF. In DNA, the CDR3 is TGTGCCGAGAAGGTTATGAACACTGAAGCTTTCTTT.

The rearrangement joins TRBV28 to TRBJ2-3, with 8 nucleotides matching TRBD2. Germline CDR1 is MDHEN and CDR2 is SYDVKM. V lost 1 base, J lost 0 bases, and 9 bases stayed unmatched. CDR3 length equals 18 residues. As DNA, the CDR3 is TGTGCCAGCAGTTTATCCGCCCGGCTAGCGGGTAGCACAGATACGCAGTATTTT. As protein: CASSLSARLAGSTDTQYF.

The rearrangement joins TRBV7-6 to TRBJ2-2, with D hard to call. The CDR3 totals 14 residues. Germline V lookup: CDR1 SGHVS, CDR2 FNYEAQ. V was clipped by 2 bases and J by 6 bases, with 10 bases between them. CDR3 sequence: CASSLSGRSGELFF. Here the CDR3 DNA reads TGTGCCAGCAGCTTATCAGGCAGGTCCGGGGAGCTGTTTTTT.

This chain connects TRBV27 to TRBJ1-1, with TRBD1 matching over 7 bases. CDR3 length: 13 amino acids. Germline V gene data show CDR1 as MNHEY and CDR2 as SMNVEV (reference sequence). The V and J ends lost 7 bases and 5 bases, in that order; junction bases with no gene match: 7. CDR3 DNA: TGTGCCAGCAAACCACAGGGGAATACTGAAGCTTTCTTT. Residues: CASKPQGNTEAFF.

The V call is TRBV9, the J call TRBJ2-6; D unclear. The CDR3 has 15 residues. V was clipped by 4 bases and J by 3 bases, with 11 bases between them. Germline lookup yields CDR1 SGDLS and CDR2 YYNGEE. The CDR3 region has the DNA TGTGCCAGCAGCTTCCCGCTGGGTGGGGCCAACGTCCTGACTTTC. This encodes CASSFPLGGANVLTF.

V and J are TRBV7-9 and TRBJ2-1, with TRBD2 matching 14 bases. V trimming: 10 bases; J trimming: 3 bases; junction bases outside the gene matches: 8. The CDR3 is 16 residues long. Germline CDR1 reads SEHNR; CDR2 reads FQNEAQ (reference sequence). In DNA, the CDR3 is TGTGCCACCCCGGGACTAGCGGGGGAATACTACAATGAGCAGTTCTTC. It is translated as CATPGLAGEYYNEQFF.

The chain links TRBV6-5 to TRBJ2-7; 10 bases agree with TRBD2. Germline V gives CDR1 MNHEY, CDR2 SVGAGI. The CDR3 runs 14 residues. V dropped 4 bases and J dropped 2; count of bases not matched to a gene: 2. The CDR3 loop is CASSWTSGAYEQYF. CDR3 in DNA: TGTGCCAGCAGTTGGACTAGCGGAGCCTACGAGCAGTACTTC.

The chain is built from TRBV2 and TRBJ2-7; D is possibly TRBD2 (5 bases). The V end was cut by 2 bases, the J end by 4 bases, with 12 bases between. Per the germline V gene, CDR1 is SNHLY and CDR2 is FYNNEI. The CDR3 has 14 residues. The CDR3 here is CASSESAGGYEQYF. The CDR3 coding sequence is TGTGCCAGCAGTGAATCGGCAGGAGGATACGAGCAGTACTTC.

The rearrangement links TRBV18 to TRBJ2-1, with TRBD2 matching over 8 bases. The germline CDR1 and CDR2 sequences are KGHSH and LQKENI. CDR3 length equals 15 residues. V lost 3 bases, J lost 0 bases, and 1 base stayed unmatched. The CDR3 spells CASSPSGGSYNEQFF. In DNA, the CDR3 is TGTGCCAGCTCACCGAGCGGGGGCTCCTACAATGAGCAGTTCTTC.

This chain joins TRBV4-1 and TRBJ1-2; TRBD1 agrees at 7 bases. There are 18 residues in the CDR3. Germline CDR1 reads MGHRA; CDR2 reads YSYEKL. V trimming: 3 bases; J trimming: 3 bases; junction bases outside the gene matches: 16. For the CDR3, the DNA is TGCGCCAGCAGCCAGAGGCGGGACAGCAGCCTCTTTGACTATGGCTACACCTTC. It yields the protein CASSQRRDSSLFDYGYTF.

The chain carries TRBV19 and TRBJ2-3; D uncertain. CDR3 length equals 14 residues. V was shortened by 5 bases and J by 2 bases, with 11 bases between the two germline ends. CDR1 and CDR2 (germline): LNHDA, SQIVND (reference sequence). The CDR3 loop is CASSVRPTTDTQYF. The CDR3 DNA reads TGTGCCAGTAGTGTGAGACCGACCACAGATACGCAGTATTTT. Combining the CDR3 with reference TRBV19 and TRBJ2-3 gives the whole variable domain DGGITQSPKYLFRKEGQNVTLSCEQNLNHDAMYWYRQDPGQGLRLIYYSQIVNDFQKGDIAEGYSVSREKKESFPLTVTSAQKNPTAFYLCASSVRPTTDTQYFGPGTRLTVL.

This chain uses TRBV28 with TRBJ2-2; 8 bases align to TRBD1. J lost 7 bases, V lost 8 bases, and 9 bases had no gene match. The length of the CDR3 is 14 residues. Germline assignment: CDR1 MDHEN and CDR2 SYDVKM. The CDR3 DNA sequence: TGTGCCAGCGTAGGGCAGGGGGCCGTCGGGGAGCTGTTTTTT. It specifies CASVGQGAVGELFF.

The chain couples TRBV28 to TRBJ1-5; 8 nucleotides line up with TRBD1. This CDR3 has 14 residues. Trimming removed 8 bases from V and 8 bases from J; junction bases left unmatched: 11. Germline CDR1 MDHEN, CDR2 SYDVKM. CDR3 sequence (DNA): TGTGCCAGCTGGTTAAGACAGGGGATAGAGCCCCAGCATTTT. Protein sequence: CASWLRQGIEPQHF.

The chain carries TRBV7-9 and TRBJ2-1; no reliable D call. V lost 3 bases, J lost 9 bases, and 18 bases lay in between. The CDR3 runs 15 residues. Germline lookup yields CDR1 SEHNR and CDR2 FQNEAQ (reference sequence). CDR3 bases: TGTGCCAGCAGCTTCTCTTTCGATCTAGGGCGTGAGCAGTTCTTC. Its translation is CASSFSFDLGREQFF.

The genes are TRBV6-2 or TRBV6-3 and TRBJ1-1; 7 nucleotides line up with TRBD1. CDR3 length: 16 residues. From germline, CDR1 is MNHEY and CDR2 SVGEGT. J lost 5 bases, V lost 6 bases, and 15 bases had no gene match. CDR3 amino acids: CASSPPIDRALTEAFF. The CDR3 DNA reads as TGTGCCAGCAGCCCCCCCATCGACAGGGCCTTGACTGAAGCTTTCTTT.

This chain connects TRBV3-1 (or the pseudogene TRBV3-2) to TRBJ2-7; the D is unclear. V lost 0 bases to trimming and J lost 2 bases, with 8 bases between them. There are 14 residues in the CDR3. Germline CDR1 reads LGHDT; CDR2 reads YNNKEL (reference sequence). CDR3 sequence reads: CASSQDVNTYEQYF. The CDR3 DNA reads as TGTGCCAGCAGCCAAGATGTGAATACCTACGAGCAGTACTTC.

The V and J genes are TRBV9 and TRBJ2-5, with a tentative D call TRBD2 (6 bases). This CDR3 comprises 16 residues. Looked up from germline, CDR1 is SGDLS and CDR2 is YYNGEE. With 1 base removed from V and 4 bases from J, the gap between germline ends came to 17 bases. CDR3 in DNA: TGTGCCAGCAGCGTATGGGGCAGCGTGGGGGGAGAGACCCAGTACTTC. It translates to CASSVWGSVGGETQYF.